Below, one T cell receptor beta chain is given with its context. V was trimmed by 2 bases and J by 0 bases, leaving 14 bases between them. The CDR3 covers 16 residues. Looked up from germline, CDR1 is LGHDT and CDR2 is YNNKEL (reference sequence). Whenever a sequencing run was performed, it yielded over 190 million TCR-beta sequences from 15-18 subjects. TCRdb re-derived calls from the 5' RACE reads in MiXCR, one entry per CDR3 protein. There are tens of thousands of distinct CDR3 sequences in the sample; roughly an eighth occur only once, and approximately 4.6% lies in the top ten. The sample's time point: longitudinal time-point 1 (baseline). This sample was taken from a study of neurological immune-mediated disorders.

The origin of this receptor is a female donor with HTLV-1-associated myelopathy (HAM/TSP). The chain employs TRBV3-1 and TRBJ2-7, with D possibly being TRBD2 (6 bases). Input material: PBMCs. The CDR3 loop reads CASSQLGQGGSYEQYF. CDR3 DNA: TGTGCCAGCAGCCAATTGGGGCAGGGAGGCTCCTACGAGCAGTACTTC.